Below are 19 T cell receptor beta chains sequenced from a single sample in a study of cytomegalovirus exposure and HLA in healthy donors. Vbeta (60) and Jbeta (13) primers were used in the PCR. The table came from immunoSEQ multiplex PCR; TCRdb's copy has only in-frame clones and leaves some out. The table shows approximately 170,000 clones, with 60% to 80% occurring only once. Sequencing was performed on PBMCs. The receptors come from a middle-aged woman in good health and CMV-seropositive.

This clone was found a few times. The chain has TRBV6-5 and TRBJ1-1; 9 bases line up with TRBD1. Germline V gene sequence: CDR1 MNHEY, CDR2 SVGAGI. J gave up 12 bases and V 5 bases, and 16 bases lay outside the gene matches. This CDR3 has 15 amino acids. The CDR3 sequence is CASSPKVVGQGGTFF. In nucleotides, the CDR3 is TGTGCCAGCAGTCCCAAGGTGGTGGGACAGGGAGGGACTTTCTTT.

This clone was detected only once. The same CDR3 is also encoded by other DNA sequences in this sample. The V call is TRBV30, the J call TRBJ2-3; 12 nucleotides agree with TRBD2. Germline CDR1 and CDR2: GTSNPN and SVGIG (reference sequence). The ends lost 2 bases at V and 1 base at J; junction bases unmatched: 10. The CDR3 is 18 residues long. The CDR3 DNA sequence: TGTGCCTGGAGTACGACTAGCGGGGGACCCTCCGGCACAGATACGCAGTATTTT. As protein: CAWSTTSGGPSGTDTQYF.

The gene calls are TRBV7-9 and TRBJ1-1; no clear D gene. V lost 2 bases, J lost 8 bases, and 12 bases lay in between. Germline values: CDR1 SEHNR, CDR2 FQNEAQ (reference sequence). CDR3 length equals 13 residues. The CDR3 bases are TGTGCCAGCAGCTTATCGAGGAGTGGAGAAGCTTTCTTT. This codes for CASSLSRSGEAFF.

The genes are TRBV5-1 and TRBJ1-2; TRBD1 might be the D (6 bases). This CDR3 contains 14 residues. Trimming took 3 bases from V and 4 from J, leaving 13 bases between them. Germline loops: CDR1 SGHRS, CDR2 YFSETQ. The CDR3 sequence: CASSSGQTAYGYTF. The CDR3 DNA sequence: TGCGCCAGCAGCTCCGGACAGACAGCCTATGGCTACACCTTC.

The chain carries TRBV7-2 and TRBJ1-4; a possible D gene is TRBD1 (6 bases). Trimming removed 1 base from V and 6 bases from J, with 18 bases in between. CDR1 is SGHTA and CDR2 is FQGNSA in the germline V gene. This CDR3 is built from 17 residues. CDR3 coding DNA: TGTGCCAGCAGCTTAGGTAACAGGGTTAGAGGCGATGAAAAACTGTTTTTT. Translation gives CASSLGNRVRGDEKLFF.

This clone was detected only a few times. This chain's CDR3 is CASSLIRQLNTEAFF. The CDR3 DNA is TGTGCCAGCAGCTTAATCCGACAGTTGAACACTGAAGCTTTCTTT. The chain links TRBV7-8 to TRBJ1-1; D possibly corresponds to TRBD1 (5 bases). The V gene lost 2 bases and the J gene lost 0 bases, with 10 bases spanning the gap. The CDR3 is 15 residues long. Germline V gene sequence: CDR1 SGHVS, CDR2 FQNEAQ.

The sample holds a few counts of this clone. The chain couples TRBV5-1 to TRBJ1-1, with 11 bases identical to TRBD1. CDR3 length: 15 residues. Germline V gene data show CDR1 as SGHRS and CDR2 as YFSETQ. Trimming cost V 0 bases and J 4 bases; bases outside gene matches: 2. The CDR3 bases are TGCGCCAGCAGCTTGGCCGGGACAGGGGGCACTGAAGCTTTCTTT. The encoded protein is CASSLAGTGGTEAFF.

This clone was picked up a small number of times. This chain joins TRBV30 and TRBJ2-7; D remains unclear. Deletions cut 0 bases from V and 9 bases from J, with 12 bases between. The CDR3 runs 12 residues. Germline CDR1 and CDR2: GTSNPN and SVGIG (reference sequence). The CDR3 sequence: CAWSVSGDGQYF. CDR3 nucleotides: TGTGCCTGGAGTGTATCGGGTGATGGGCAGTACTTC.

CDR3 amino acids: CASSLVLGQGIYEQYF. CDR3 bases: TGTGCCAGCAGTTTGGTTCTGGGACAGGGGATCTACGAGCAGTACTTC. The chain links TRBV27 to TRBJ2-7; 10 bases are shared with TRBD1. This CDR3 comprises 16 residues. V lost 3 bases and J lost 3; bases outside the gene matches: 8. The V gene's germline CDR1 is MNHEY and CDR2 SMNVEV (reference sequence).

The chain combines TRBV29-1 with TRBJ2-1, with D tentatively TRBD1 (5 bases). Germline assignment: CDR1 SQVTM and CDR2 ANQGSEA. V dropped 7 bases and J dropped 5 bases, with 15 bases sitting between them. CDR3 length equals 13 residues. The CDR3 coding sequence is TGCAGCGGGGGCAAGGACATAAACAATGAGCAGTTCTTC. Translated: CSGGKDINNEQFF.

The chain uses TRBV29-1 and TRBJ2-3; the match to TRBD2 covers 8 bases. The CDR3 consists of 15 residues. Germline CDR1 is SQVTM and CDR2 is ANQGSEA. The V and J ends lost 0 bases and 8 bases, in that order; junction bases with no gene match: 10. CDR3 sequence (DNA): TGCAGCGTTGAAGATCCGGGGACTAGTAGGGGTACGCAGTATTTT. Encoded protein: CSVEDPGTSRGTQYF.

This clone was picked up a small number of times. The rearrangement uses TRBV7-2 and TRBJ1-6; no clear D gene. The V end lost 2 bases, the J end lost 9 bases, and 11 bases lay between the germline ends. The V gene's germline CDR1 is SGHTA and CDR2 FQGNSA. The CDR3 covers 14 residues. CDR3 protein: CASSLIPEGSPLHF. CDR3 bases: TGTGCCAGCAGCTTAATCCCGGAGGGTTCACCCCTCCACTTT.

This clone occurred a few times. The V and J genes are TRBV5-1 and TRBJ2-5; 15 positions agree with TRBD2. CDR3 length: 20 residues. Germline V lookup: CDR1 SGHRS, CDR2 YFSETQ. J lost 1 base, V lost 2 bases, and 12 bases had no gene match. This CDR3 reads CASSFAPWTSGGGSQETQYF. Here the CDR3 DNA reads TGCGCCAGCAGCTTTGCCCCCTGGACTAGCGGGGGGGGAAGCCAAGAGACCCAGTACTTC.

V is TRBV7-9 and J is TRBJ1-2, with D maybe TRBD1 (6 bases). The CDR3 consists of 13 residues. V lost 2 bases, J lost 5 bases, and 9 bases lay in between. Germline V gene lookup returns CDR1 SEHNR and CDR2 FQNEAQ (reference sequence). CDR3 DNA: TGTGCCAGCAGCTTAATCACAGGGTATGGCTACACCTTC. It encodes CASSLITGYGYTF.

V and J are TRBV7-8 and TRBJ2-7; the match to TRBD2 covers 14 bases. This CDR3 region has 16 residues. Germline CDR1 reads SGHVS; CDR2 reads FQNEAQ. V trimming: 5 bases; J trimming: 4 bases; junction bases outside the gene matches: 7. CDR3 coding DNA: TGTGCCAGCAGCCCCGGGACTAGCGGGAGTGTATACGAGCAGTACTTC. Translated, it gives CASSPGTSGSVYEQYF.

The chain has TRBV19 and TRBJ1-3; tentatively, D is TRBD1 (6 bases). The V end lost 4 bases, the J end lost 0 bases, and 13 bases lay between the germline ends. This CDR3 region has 16 residues. Germline V gene data show CDR1 as LNHDA and CDR2 as SQIVND (reference sequence). Here the CDR3 DNA reads TGTGCCAGTAGTAATTGGGACACGACCTCTGGAAACACCATATATTTT. Residues: CASSNWDTTSGNTIYF.

This clone was seen a handful of times. The chain joins TRBV25-1 to TRBJ1-1; the D is unclear. V lost 6 bases to trimming and J lost 2 bases, with 13 bases between them. CDR3 length: 14 amino acids. Germline assignment: CDR1 MGHDK and CDR2 SYGVNS. Here the CDR3 reads CASRSQGGNTEAFF. CDR3 in DNA: TGTGCCAGCAGAAGTCAAGGCGGAAACACTGAAGCTTTCTTT. Full variable domain (missing parts from reference TRBV25-1 and TRBJ1-1): EADIYQTPRYLVIGTGKKITLECSQTMGHDKMYWYQQDPGMELHLIHYSYGVNSTEKGDLSSESTVSRIRTEHFPLTLESARPSHTSQYLCASRSQGGNTEAFFGQGTRLTVV.

The V gene is TRBV6-6, the J gene TRBJ2-1, with 11 bases lining up with TRBD1. The CDR3 is 15 residues long. Trimming at V came to 4 bases and at J to 7 bases, leaving 6 bases not matched to a gene. Germline loops: CDR1 MNHNY, CDR2 SVGAGI (reference sequence). The CDR3 loop reads CASSFPGTGGNEQFF. CDR3 DNA: TGTGCCAGCAGTTTTCCCGGGACAGGGGGGAATGAGCAGTTCTTC.

This chain joins TRBV4-3 and TRBJ2-1; the match to TRBD2 covers 9 bases. Germline CDR1 LGHNA, CDR2 YSLEER. V gave up 0 bases and J gave up 7 bases; unmatched junction bases: 7. CDR3 size: 16 residues. CDR3 bases: TGCGCCAGCAGCCAAGACGGCGGGAGGGCCGGGAATGAGCAGTTCTTC. Its protein is CASSQDGGRAGNEQFF.